Reported below is one T cell receptor beta chain. No antigen is known for it. The data derive from a study of T cell responses to AZD1222 COVID-19 vaccine. CDR3 size: 17 residues. V lost 0 bases to trimming and J lost 0 bases; unmatched junction nucleotides: 4. Looked up from germline, CDR1 is ENHRY and CDR2 is SYGVKD. Notes on the study in general: Clonal diversity may have been underestimated in mostly white British donors. Breadth and depth of Spike-specific TCRs rose after two AZD1222 doses. Only after the peak T cell response were repertoires sampled.

Sequencing was performed with immunoSEQ multiplex PCR; in TCRdb, only in-frame clones are kept and a portion is missing. The data show 150,000 to 200,000 clones, around 92% seen once. The gene calls are TRBV10-3 and TRBJ2-7, with 11 bases identical to TRBD2. The clonotype comes from an adult in good health. Here the sequenced sample was peripheral blood, taken on day 0 of AZD1222 vaccination. CDR3 sequence reads: CAISESRLAGRSYEQYF. The CDR3 DNA reads TGTGCCATCAGTGAGTCCAGACTAGCGGGGCGCTCCTACGAGCAGTACTTC.